Described below is a single TCR beta chain sequence and its context. The antigen is undetermined. This sample is drawn from a study of T cells in Graves' hyperthyroidism and ophthalmopathy. Study outcomes and limitations: Separating ophthalmopathy from stable hyperthyroidism was achieved by a 13 V-J model.

Using RNA transcripts as the source, TCR beta CDR3 regions were amplified. TCR CDR3 regions were first amplified by RT-PCR with HTBI primers. Using its own MiXCR run on the multiplex PCR reads, TCRdb lists one record per CDR3 protein. This sample has a few hundred thousand distinct CDR3 sequences, with roughly a sixth found just once. The V and J ends lost 7 bases and 4 bases, in that order; junction bases with no gene match: 8. Per germline, CDR1 MNHNS and CDR2 SASEGT. The CDR3 extends over 15 amino acids. This receptor was identified in a woman aged 45-59 years with Graves' hyperthyroidism. Material: blood. The chain recombines TRBV6-1 with TRBJ2-1, with 9 bases identical to TRBD2. The CDR3 region is CASTITLAGYNEQFF. The CDR3, as DNA: TGTGCCAGCACCATAACGCTAGCGGGGTACAATGAGCAGTTCTTC.